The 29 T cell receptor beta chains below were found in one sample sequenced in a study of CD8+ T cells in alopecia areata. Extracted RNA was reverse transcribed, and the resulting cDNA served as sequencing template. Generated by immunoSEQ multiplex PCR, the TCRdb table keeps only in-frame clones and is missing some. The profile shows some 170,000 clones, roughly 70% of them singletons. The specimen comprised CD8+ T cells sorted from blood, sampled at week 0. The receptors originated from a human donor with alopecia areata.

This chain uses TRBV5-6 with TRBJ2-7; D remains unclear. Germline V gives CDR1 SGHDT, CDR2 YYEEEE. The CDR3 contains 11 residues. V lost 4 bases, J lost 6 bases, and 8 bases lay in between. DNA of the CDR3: TGTGCCAGCAGCGTCGGAAGCGAGCAGTACTTC. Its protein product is CASSVGSEQYF.

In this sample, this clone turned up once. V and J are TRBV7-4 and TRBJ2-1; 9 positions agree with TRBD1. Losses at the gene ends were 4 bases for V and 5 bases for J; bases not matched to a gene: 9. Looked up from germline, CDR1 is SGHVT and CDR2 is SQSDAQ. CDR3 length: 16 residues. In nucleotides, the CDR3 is TGTGCCAGCAGCTCTCGTGGGACAGGGTCGAACAATGAGCAGTTCTTC. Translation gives CASSSRGTGSNNEQFF.

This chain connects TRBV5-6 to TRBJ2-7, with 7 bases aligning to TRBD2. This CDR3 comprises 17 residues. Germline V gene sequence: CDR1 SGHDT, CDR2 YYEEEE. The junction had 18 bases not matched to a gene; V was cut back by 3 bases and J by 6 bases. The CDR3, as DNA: TGTGCCAGCAGCTCCAGGGAGGGATGGCGACTCCCCGTCGAGCAGTACTTC. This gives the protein CASSSREGWRLPVEQYF.

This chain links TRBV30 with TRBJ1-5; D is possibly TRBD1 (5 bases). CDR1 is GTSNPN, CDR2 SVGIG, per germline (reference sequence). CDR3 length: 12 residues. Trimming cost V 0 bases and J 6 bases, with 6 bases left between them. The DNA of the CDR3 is TGTGCCTGGAGTGTAAGGGGTCAGCCCCAGCATTTT. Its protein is CAWSVRGQPQHF.

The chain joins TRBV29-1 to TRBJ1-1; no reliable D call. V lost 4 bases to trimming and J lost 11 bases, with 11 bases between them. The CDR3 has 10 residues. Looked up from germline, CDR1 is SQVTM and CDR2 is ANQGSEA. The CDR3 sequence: CSVVDSAAFF. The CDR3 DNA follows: TGCAGCGTTGTAGACTCCGCGGCTTTCTTT. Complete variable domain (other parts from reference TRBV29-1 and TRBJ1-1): SAVISQKPSRDICQRGTSLTIQCQVDSQVTMMFWYRQQPGQSLTLIATANQGSEATYESGFVIDKFPISRPNLTFSTLTVSNMSPEDSSIYLCSVVDSAAFFGQGTRLTVV.

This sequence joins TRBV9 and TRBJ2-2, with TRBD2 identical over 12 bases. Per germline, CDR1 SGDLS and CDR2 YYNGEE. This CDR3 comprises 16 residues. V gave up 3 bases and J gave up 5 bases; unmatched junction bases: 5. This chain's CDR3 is CASSGRLAGETGELFF. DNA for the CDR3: TGTGCCAGCAGCGGAAGACTAGCGGGGGAAACCGGGGAGCTGTTTTTT.

In nucleotides, the CDR3 is TGCGCCAGCAGCCAGGAGACAGGTTGGTGGGAGCAGTACTTC. This translates into CASSQETGWWEQYF. This sequence joins TRBV23-1 and TRBJ2-7, with D maybe TRBD1 (6 bases). TRBV23-1 belongs to the ORF category, with a function that is uncertain. CDR3 size: 14 residues. V dropped 6 bases and J dropped 7 bases, with 19 bases sitting between them.

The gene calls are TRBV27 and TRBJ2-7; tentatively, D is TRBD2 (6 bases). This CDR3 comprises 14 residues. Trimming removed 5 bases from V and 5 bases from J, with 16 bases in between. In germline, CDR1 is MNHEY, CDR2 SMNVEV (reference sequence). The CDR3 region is CASSPPGAGHEQYF. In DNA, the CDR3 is TGTGCCAGCAGTCCCCCCGGGGCGGGGCACGAGCAGTACTTC.

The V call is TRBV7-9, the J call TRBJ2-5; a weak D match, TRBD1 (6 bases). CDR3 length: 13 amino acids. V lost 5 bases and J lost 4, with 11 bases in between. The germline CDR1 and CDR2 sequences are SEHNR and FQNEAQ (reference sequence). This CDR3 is CASSPRTAETQYF. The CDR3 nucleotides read TGTGCCAGCAGCCCGCGGACAGCAGAGACCCAGTACTTC.

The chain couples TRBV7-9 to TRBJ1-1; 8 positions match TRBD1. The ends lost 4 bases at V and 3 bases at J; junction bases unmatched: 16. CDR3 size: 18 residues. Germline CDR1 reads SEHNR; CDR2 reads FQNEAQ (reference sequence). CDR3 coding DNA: TGTGCCAGCAGCTCGGCTGGACAGGGCGGAGGGTGGCACACTGAAGCTTTCTTT. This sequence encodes CASSSAGQGGGWHTEAFF.

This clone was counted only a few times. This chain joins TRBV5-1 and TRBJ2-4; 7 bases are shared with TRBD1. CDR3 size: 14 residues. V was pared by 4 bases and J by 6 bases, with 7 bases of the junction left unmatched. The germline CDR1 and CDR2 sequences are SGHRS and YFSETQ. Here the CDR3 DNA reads TGCGCCAGCAGCGCGACAGGGTTATCAAACATTCAGTACTTC. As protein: CASSATGLSNIQYF.

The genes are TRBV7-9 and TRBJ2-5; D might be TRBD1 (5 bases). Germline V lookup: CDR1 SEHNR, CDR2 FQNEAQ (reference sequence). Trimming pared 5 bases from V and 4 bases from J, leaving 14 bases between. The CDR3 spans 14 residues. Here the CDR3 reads CASSLDLGPETQYF. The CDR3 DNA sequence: TGTGCCAGCAGCCTGGACCTGGGGCCAGAGACCCAGTACTTC.

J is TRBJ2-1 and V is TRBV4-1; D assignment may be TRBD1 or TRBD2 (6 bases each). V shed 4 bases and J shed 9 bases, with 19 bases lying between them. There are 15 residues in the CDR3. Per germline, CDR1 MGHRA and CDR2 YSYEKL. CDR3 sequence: CASSLRGGPVGEQFF. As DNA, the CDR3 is TGCGCCAGCAGCCTGCGAGGGGGGCCGGTTGGTGAGCAGTTCTTC.

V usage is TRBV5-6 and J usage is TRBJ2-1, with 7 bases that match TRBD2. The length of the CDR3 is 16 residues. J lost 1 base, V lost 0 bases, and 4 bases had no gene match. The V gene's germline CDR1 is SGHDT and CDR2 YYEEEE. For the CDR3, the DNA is TGTGCCAGCAGCTTGGGGACGGGGGGTTCCTACAATGAGCAGTTCTTC. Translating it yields CASSLGTGGSYNEQFF.

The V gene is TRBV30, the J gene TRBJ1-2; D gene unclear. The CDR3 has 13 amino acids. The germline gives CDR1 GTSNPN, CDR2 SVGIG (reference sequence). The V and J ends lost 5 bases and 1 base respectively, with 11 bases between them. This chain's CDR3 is CAWWGGINYGYTF. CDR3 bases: TGTGCCTGGTGGGGTGGAATTAACTATGGCTACACCTTC.

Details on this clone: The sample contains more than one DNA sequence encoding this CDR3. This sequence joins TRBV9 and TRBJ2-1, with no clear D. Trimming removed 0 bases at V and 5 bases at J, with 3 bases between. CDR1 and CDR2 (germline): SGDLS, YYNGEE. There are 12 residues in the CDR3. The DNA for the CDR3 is TGTGCCAGCAGCGTAGGGAACAATGAGCAGTTCTTC. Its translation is CASSVGNNEQFF.

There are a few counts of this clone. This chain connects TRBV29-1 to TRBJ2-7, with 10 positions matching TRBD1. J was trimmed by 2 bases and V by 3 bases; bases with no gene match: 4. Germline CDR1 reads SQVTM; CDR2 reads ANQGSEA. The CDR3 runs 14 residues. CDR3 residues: CSVDGQGGPYEQYF. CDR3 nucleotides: TGCAGCGTTGACGGACAGGGGGGTCCCTACGAGCAGTACTTC.

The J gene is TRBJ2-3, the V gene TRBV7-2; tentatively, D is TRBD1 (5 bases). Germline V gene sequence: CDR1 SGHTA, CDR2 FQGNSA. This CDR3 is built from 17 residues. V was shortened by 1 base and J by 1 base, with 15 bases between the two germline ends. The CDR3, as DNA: TGTGCCAGCAGCTTAGTCCCCCAGGGTTGGGGCACAGATACGCAGTATTTT. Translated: CASSLVPQGWGTDTQYF.

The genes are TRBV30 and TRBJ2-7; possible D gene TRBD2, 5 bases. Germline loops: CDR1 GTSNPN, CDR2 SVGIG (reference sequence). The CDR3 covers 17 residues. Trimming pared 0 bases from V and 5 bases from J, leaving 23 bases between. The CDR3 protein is CAWSVPMTRALSHEQYF. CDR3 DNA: TGTGCCTGGAGTGTACCAATGACGAGGGCCCTAAGCCACGAGCAGTACTTC.

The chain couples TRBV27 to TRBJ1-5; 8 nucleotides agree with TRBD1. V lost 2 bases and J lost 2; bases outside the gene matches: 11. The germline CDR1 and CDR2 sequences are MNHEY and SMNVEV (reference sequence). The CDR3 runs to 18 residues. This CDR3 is CASSLGGQGAIGNQPQHF. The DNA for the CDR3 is TGTGCCAGCAGTTTAGGGGGGCAGGGGGCAATTGGCAATCAGCCCCAGCATTTT.

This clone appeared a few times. This CDR3 reads CSVDGTSGMDLEETQYF. As DNA, the CDR3 is TGCAGCGTTGATGGGACTAGCGGGATGGATTTAGAAGAGACCCAGTACTTC. The chain uses TRBV29-1 and TRBJ2-5; 13 bases agree with TRBD2. The length of the CDR3 is 17 residues. With V trimmed by 3 bases and J by 3 bases, 10 bases remained unmatched. The germline V gene encodes CDR1 SQVTM and CDR2 ANQGSEA.

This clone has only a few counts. This CDR3 reads CASTRTSGTYNEQFF. The CDR3 DNA follows: TGTGCCAGCACCCGGACTAGCGGGACCTACAATGAGCAGTTCTTC. The J gene is TRBJ2-1, the V gene TRBV7-9; 12 bases align to TRBD2. This CDR3 is 15 amino acids long. Germline CDR1 is SEHNR and CDR2 is FQNEAQ (reference sequence). The trim removed 7 bases at V and 2 bases at J, leaving 3 bases unmatched.

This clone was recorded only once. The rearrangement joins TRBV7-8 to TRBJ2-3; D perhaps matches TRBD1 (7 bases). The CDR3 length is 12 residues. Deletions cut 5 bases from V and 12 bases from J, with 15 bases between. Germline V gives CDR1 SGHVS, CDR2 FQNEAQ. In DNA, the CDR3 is TGTGCCAGCAGCCAGGGGGGCGGGCCACAGTATTTT. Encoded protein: CASSQGGGPQYF.

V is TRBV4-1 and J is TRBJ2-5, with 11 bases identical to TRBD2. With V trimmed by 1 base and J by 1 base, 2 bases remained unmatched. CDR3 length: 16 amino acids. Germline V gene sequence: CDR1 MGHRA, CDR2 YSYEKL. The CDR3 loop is CASSQGLAGSQETQYF. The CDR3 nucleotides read TGCGCCAGCAGCCAAGGACTAGCGGGGAGCCAAGAGACCCAGTACTTC.

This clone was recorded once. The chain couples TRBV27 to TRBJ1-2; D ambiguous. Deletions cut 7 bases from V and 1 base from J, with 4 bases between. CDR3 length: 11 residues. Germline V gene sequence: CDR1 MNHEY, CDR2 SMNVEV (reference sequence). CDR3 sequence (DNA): TGTGCCAGCATTAATAACTATGGCTACACCTTC. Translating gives CASINNYGYTF.

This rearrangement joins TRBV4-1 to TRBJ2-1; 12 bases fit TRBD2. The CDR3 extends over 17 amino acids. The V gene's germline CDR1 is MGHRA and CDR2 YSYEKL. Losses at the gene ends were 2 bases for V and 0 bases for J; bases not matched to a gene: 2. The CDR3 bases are TGCGCCAGCAGCCAACGACTAGCGGGAGACTCCTACAATGAGCAGTTCTTC. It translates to CASSQRLAGDSYNEQFF.

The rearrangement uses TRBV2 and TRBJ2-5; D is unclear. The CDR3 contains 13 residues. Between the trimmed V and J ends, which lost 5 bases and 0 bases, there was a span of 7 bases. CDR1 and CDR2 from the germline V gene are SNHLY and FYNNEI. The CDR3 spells CASSHVYQETQYF. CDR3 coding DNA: TGTGCCAGCAGTCATGTTTACCAAGAGACCCAGTACTTC.

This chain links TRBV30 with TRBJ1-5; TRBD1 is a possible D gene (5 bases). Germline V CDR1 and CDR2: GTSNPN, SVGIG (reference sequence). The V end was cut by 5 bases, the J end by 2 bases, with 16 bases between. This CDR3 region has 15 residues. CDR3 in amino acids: CAWQGQGSGNQPQHF. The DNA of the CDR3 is TGTGCCTGGCAGGGTCAGGGAAGCGGCAATCAGCCCCAGCATTTT.

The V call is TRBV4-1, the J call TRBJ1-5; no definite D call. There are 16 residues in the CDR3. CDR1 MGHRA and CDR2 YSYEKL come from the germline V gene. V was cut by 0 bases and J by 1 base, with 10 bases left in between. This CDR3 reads CASSQDLAESNQPQHF. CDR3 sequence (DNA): TGCGCCAGCAGCCAAGATCTGGCAGAAAGCAATCAGCCCCAGCATTTT.